Following are 7 T cell receptor beta chains from one sample sequenced in a study of shared clonotypes between healthy human individuals (dated by TCRdb to the early 2020s). CD8 naive samples consisted of CD45RO-negative cells that were positively selected for CCR7, yielding a CD45RA+CCR7+ population without TemRA cells. Library generation was performed with the immunoSEQ multiplex PCR assay. In TCRdb, the immuneACCESS table is reduced to in-frame sequences with V and J assigned. These tables do not hold every clone; where another copy was compared, an unresolved V gene accounts for under half, and the others remain unexplained. The sample table records 2 million to 2.5 million clones; roughly 91% of these occur just once. Roughly 1.8% of the sample comes from the top ten. Material for sequencing was naive CD8+ T cells from PBMCs. The sample's cell subset or site label, in plain terms: CD45RA+CCR7+. These receptors were obtained from a man between 18 and 29 years old in good health. Some clones in this sample may be carry-over from other donors' samples.

The V and J genes are TRBV30 and TRBJ2-5, with D possibly TRBD2 on 5 matching bases. Germline lookup yields CDR1 GTSNPN and CDR2 SVGIG (reference sequence). Deletions cut 7 bases from V and 0 bases from J, with 9 bases between. The CDR3 extends over 12 amino acids. The DNA of the CDR3 is TGTGCCTCTGACTACAACCAAGAGACCCAGTACTTC. Its translation: CASDYNQETQYF.

The chain links TRBV12-5 to TRBJ2-3, with D uncertain. Germline CDR1 and CDR2: LGHNT and FRNRAP. The CDR3 extends over 16 amino acids. The V end lost 6 bases, the J end lost 1 base, and 17 bases lay between the germline ends. CDR3 sequence (DNA): TGTGCTAGTGGCAGCAAGGATAGGGTAGGCACAGATACGCAGTATTTT. This encodes CASGSKDRVGTDTQYF.

This chain links TRBV27 with TRBJ2-7; D is possibly TRBD2 (6 bases). CDR1 MNHEY and CDR2 SMNVEV come from the germline V gene (reference sequence). CDR3 length: 14 residues. Trimming stripped 5 bases from V and 4 bases from J, with 15 bases between. CDR3 in DNA: TGTGCCAGCAGTATCCGGAGGGGTGGGTACGAGCAGTACTTC. Its translation: CASSIRRGGYEQYF.

The chain joins TRBV27 to TRBJ1-1; no firm D call. V lost 6 bases, J lost 2 bases, and 10 bases lay in between. Germline V gene sequence: CDR1 MNHEY, CDR2 SMNVEV (reference sequence). CDR3 size: 13 residues. In nucleotides, the CDR3 is TGTGCCAGCAGCTATGCGGGTAACACTGAAGCTTTCTTT. Residues: CASSYAGNTEAFF.

This rearrangement joins TRBV27 to TRBJ1-1; D not certain. The length of the CDR3 is 16 residues. CDR1 is MNHEY, CDR2 SMNVEV, per germline (reference sequence). V lost 0 bases and J 2 bases, leaving 13 bases between the germline ends. The CDR3 nucleotides are TGTGCCAGCAGTTTATCGATCGGGGTCTTCAACACTGAAGCTTTCTTT. Its translation: CASSLSIGVFNTEAFF.

The V gene is TRBV7-6, the J gene TRBJ2-1; 8 bases match TRBD2. In germline, CDR1 is SGHVS, CDR2 FNYEAQ. J was trimmed by 0 bases and V by 2 bases; bases with no gene match: 6. The CDR3 runs to 17 residues. The DNA for the CDR3 is TGTGCCAGCAGCTTATCCGGGAGGGCGGGCTCCTACAATGAGCAGTTCTTC. It encodes CASSLSGRAGSYNEQFF.

Points on this clone: Other DNA sequences within the sample encode an identical CDR3. V gene TRBV19 combines with J gene TRBJ1-2; D ambiguous. Trimming shortened V by 1 base and J by 8 bases, and 8 bases separated the two germline ends. CDR1 is LNHDA, CDR2 SQIVND, per germline (reference sequence). The CDR3 is 12 amino acids. The CDR3 nucleotides read TGTGCCAGTAGTATAGGGACCGCGGGCTACACCTTC. Its translation is CASSIGTAGYTF.